Shown below are 28 T cell receptor beta chains from a single sample sequenced in a study of T cells in localized non-small cell lung cancer. Using immunoSEQ multiplex PCR, the repertoire was profiled, and TCRdb retains in-frame clones only, with some absent. The sample yields around 25,000 clones, 86% seen once. The source material was peripheral blood, sampled before any cancer treatment. These receptors all come from a male donor older than 55 with stage II squamous cell lung carcinoma.

This chain links TRBV7-9 with TRBJ1-6; unclear D gene. With 6 bases removed from V and 5 bases from J, the gap between germline ends came to 8 bases. The CDR3 consists of 13 residues. Per germline, CDR1 SEHNR and CDR2 FQNEAQ (reference sequence). CDR3 protein: CASSGDNNSPLHF. CDR3 DNA: TGTGCCAGCAGTGGAGACAATAATTCACCCCTCCACTTT.

The rearrangement uses TRBV4-3 and TRBJ2-3; 11 nucleotides match TRBD2. V shed 2 bases and J 4 bases; nucleotides not matched to a gene: 11. Germline-derived CDR1 and CDR2 are LGHNA and YSLEER. The CDR3 runs to 18 residues. The DNA of the CDR3 is TGCGCCAGCAGCCAATTCTTCTCGACTAGCGGGGAAGCAGATACGCAGTATTTT. Protein sequence: CASSQFFSTSGEADTQYF.

The genes are TRBV18 and TRBJ1-2; the D gene is possibly TRBD1 (6 bases). Germline CDR1 reads KGHSH; CDR2 reads LQKENI. Trimming shortened V by 0 bases and J by 3 bases, and 14 bases separated the two germline ends. This CDR3 contains 16 residues. The CDR3 sequence: CASSPPFGKGDYGYTF. CDR3 nucleotide sequence: TGTGCCAGCTCACCACCATTTGGAAAGGGGGACTATGGCTACACCTTC.

The J gene is TRBJ2-3, the V gene TRBV11-3; D remains ambiguous. There are 12 residues in the CDR3. Between the trimmed V and J ends, which lost 3 bases and 1 base, there was a span of 2 bases. Germline V gene sequence: CDR1 SGHNT, CDR2 YENEEA. The CDR3 is CASSFGTDTQYF. The CDR3 DNA reads TGTGCCAGCAGCTTCGGCACAGATACGCAGTATTTT.

V gene TRBV6-5 combines with J gene TRBJ1-4; D might be TRBD1 (6 bases). This CDR3 comprises 15 residues. CDR1 is MNHEY, CDR2 SVGAGI, per germline. With 2 bases removed from V and 7 bases from J, the gap between germline ends came to 14 bases. CDR3 amino acids: CASSYDRGAGEKLFF. The CDR3 DNA reads as TGTGCCAGCAGTTACGATCGGGGGGCCGGTGAAAAACTGTTTTTT.

CDR3 sequence (DNA): TGTGCCAGTAGCGGCAGGTTGGACGGCTACACCTTC. As protein: CASSGRLDGYTF. V gene TRBV19 combines with J gene TRBJ1-2; D unresolved. With 6 bases removed from V and 8 bases from J, the gap between germline ends came to 13 bases. This CDR3 has 12 amino acids. The V gene's germline CDR1 is LNHDA and CDR2 SQIVND (reference sequence).

This rearrangement joins TRBV9 to TRBJ2-1; 10 bases are a match to TRBD2. CDR1 and CDR2 (germline): SGDLS, YYNGEE. The CDR3 totals 16 residues. V lost 0 bases to trimming and J lost 8 bases; unmatched junction nucleotides: 8. The DNA for the CDR3 is TGTGCCAGCAGCGTAGATTTTGCTAGCGGGAGCGATGAGCAGTTCTTC. Its translation: CASSVDFASGSDEQFF. Drawing the rest from reference TRBV9 and TRBJ2-1, the complete variable domain is DSGVTQTPKHLITATGQRVTLRCSPRSGDLSVYWYQQSLDQGLQFLIQYYNGEERAKGNILERFSAQQFPDLHSELNLSSLELGDSALYFCASSVDFASGSDEQFFGPGTRLTVL.

This chain uses TRBV7-2 with TRBJ1-1; tentatively, D is TRBD1 (6 bases). CDR3 size: 15 residues. Germline CDR1 is SGHTA and CDR2 is FQGNSA. V was trimmed by 4 bases and J by 1 base, leaving 13 bases between them. CDR3 nucleotides: TGTGCCAGCAGCTCCATCGGGACACAGAACACTGAAGCTTTCTTT. Protein: CASSSIGTQNTEAFF.

This clone was recorded only once. V is TRBV6-5 and J is TRBJ2-1, with 9 bases that match TRBD1. The CDR3 extends over 15 amino acids. Germline V CDR1 and CDR2: MNHEY, SVGAGI. J gave up 1 base and V 2 bases, and 0 bases lay outside the gene matches. CDR3: CASSYGTGSYNEQFF. Here the CDR3 DNA reads TGTGCCAGCAGTTACGGGACAGGGTCCTACAATGAGCAGTTCTTC.

The chain has TRBV20-1 and TRBJ2-5, with a tentative D call TRBD2 (6 bases). With 3 bases removed from V and 11 bases from J, the gap between germline ends came to 13 bases. Germline CDR1 DFQATT, CDR2 SNEGSKA (reference sequence). The CDR3 runs 11 residues. Here the CDR3 DNA reads TGCAGTGCTAGGGTGGGGACTCCTCAGTACTTC. Protein sequence: CSARVGTPQYF.

CDR3 sequence (DNA): TGTGCCAGCAGCTTGACGGACAGGGTGGGTAATGAAAAACTGTTTTTT. This encodes CASSLTDRVGNEKLFF. J is TRBJ1-4 and V is TRBV5-6, with 8 positions matching TRBD1. V lost 1 base, J lost 4 bases, and 6 bases stayed unmatched. Germline-derived CDR1 and CDR2 are SGHDT and YYEEEE. The CDR3 loop spans 16 amino acids.

The chain links TRBV2 to TRBJ2-2; 7 bases align to TRBD1. Losses at the gene ends were 5 bases for V and 4 bases for J; bases not matched to a gene: 10. The CDR3 totals 16 residues. Germline CDR1 reads SNHLY; CDR2 reads FYNNEI. The CDR3 spells CASSQVTGTRTGELFF. In DNA, the CDR3 is TGTGCCAGCAGTCAAGTGACAGGGACACGCACCGGGGAGCTGTTTTTT.

V usage is TRBV5-8 and J usage is TRBJ1-6, with unresolved D. Germline V gives CDR1 SGHTS, CDR2 YDEGEE. The CDR3 extends over 14 amino acids. V was cut by 3 bases and J by 7 bases, with 11 bases left in between. The DNA of the CDR3 is TGTGCCAGCAGCTCAGAAACACAGAATTCACCCCTCCACTTT. It translates to CASSSETQNSPLHF. Variable domain in full (rest from reference TRBV5-8 and TRBJ1-6): EAGVTQSPTHLIKTRGQQATLRCSPISGHTSVYWYQQALGLGLQFLLWYDEGEERNRGNFPPRFSGRQFPNYSSELNVNALELEDSALYLCASSSETQNSPLHFGNGTRLTVT.

The chain uses TRBV15 and TRBJ2-3, with D hard to call. V was trimmed by 3 bases and J by 2 bases, leaving 6 bases between them. The CDR3 has 13 residues. CDR1 is LNHNV and CDR2 is YYDKDF in the germline V gene (reference sequence). CDR3 sequence: CATSSLNTDTQYF. CDR3 nucleotides: TGTGCCACCAGCAGCCTGAACACAGATACGCAGTATTTT.

The rearrangement links TRBV7-9 to TRBJ1-1; D remains ambiguous. The V end lost 5 bases, the J end lost 1 base, and 5 bases lay between the germline ends. The V gene's germline CDR1 is SEHNR and CDR2 FQNEAQ (reference sequence). CDR3 length equals 12 residues. The CDR3 DNA reads TGTGCCAGCAGCCTTCAGAACACTGAAGCTTTCTTT. It specifies CASSLQNTEAFF. Variable domain in full (rest from reference TRBV7-9 and TRBJ1-1): DTGVSQNPRHKITKRGQNVTFRCDPISEHNRLYWYRQTLGQGPEFLTYFQNEAQLEKSRLLSDRFSAERPKGSFSTLEIQRTEQGDSAMYLCASSLQNTEAFFGQGTRLTVV.

The chain has TRBV19 and TRBJ1-1; no reliable D call. Germline CDR1 LNHDA, CDR2 SQIVND (reference sequence). The CDR3 totals 13 residues. The ends were cut back, 5 bases at V and 10 bases at J, with 17 bases in the middle. CDR3 amino acids: CASSPGPGLGAFF. The DNA of the CDR3 is TGTGCCAGTAGTCCCGGACCCGGATTGGGAGCTTTCTTT.

The gene calls are TRBV5-1 and TRBJ2-3; 10 nucleotides align to TRBD2. V trimming: 0 bases; J trimming: 1 base; junction bases outside the gene matches: 2. The CDR3 extends over 16 amino acids. Germline V gene sequence: CDR1 SGHRS, CDR2 YFSETQ. The CDR3 sequence: CASSLGGTSGTDTQYF. Here the CDR3 DNA reads TGCGCCAGCAGCTTGGGTGGGACTAGCGGCACAGATACGCAGTATTTT.

V gene TRBV5-4 combines with J gene TRBJ2-7; the D is unclear. Germline loops: CDR1 SGHNT, CDR2 YYREEE (reference sequence). The CDR3 loop spans 14 amino acids. V lost 3 bases and J 2 bases, leaving 12 bases between the germline ends. This chain's CDR3 is CASSSPARPYEQYF. The DNA for the CDR3 is TGTGCCAGCAGCTCGCCAGCCCGTCCCTACGAGCAGTACTTC.

This clone occurred a few times. CDR3 residues: CASSDGTGVSGANVLTF. CDR3 DNA sequence: TGCGCCAGCAGTGACGGGACAGGGGTATCTGGGGCCAACGTCCTGACTTTC. This chain connects TRBV10-2 to TRBJ2-6; 10 bases match TRBD1. Germline V gene sequence: CDR1 WSHSY, CDR2 SAAADI. V gave up 3 bases and J gave up 1 base; unmatched junction bases: 3. This CDR3 spans 17 amino acids.

The chain employs TRBV30 and TRBJ2-1; possible D gene TRBD2, 6 bases. Germline loops: CDR1 GTSNPN, CDR2 SVGIG (reference sequence). The V end lost 2 bases, the J end lost 0 bases, and 11 bases lay between the germline ends. The CDR3 runs 15 residues. The CDR3 loop is CAWSLAGYSYNEQFF. The CDR3 DNA follows: TGTGCCTGGAGTCTTGCGGGGTACTCCTACAATGAGCAGTTCTTC.

V and J are TRBV27 and TRBJ2-2, with D tentatively TRBD1 (5 bases). Germline CDR1 MNHEY, CDR2 SMNVEV (reference sequence). V was cut by 4 bases and J by 3 bases, with 6 bases left in between. This CDR3 contains 13 residues. The CDR3 DNA follows: TGTGCCAGCAGTTCCAGGGACACCGGGGAGCTGTTTTTT. Translation: CASSSRDTGELFF.

The chain uses TRBV18 and TRBJ2-2; 10 bases line up with TRBD1. The germline CDR1 and CDR2 sequences are KGHSH and LQKENI. This CDR3 contains 17 residues. Trimming cost V 3 bases and J 0 bases; bases outside gene matches: 4. The CDR3 spells CASSPRGTGANTGELFF. The CDR3 nucleotides read TGTGCCAGCTCACCCAGGGGGACAGGGGCGAACACCGGGGAGCTGTTTTTT.

The chain joins TRBV18 to TRBJ1-6; 11 nucleotides align to TRBD1. CDR3 size: 17 residues. The V gene end was trimmed by 0 bases and the J gene end by 7 bases; junction bases not matched to a gene: 5. From germline, CDR1 is KGHSH and CDR2 LQKENI. This CDR3 is CASSPPDRGLENSPLHF. Written as DNA, the CDR3 is TGTGCCAGCTCACCACCGGACAGGGGGCTGGAAAATTCACCCCTCCACTTT.

This chain connects TRBV30 to TRBJ2-3, with 9 bases that match TRBD1. Germline CDR1 is GTSNPN and CDR2 is SVGIG (reference sequence). With 3 bases clipped from V and 1 base from J, the junction kept 14 bases outside the gene matches. The CDR3 runs 18 residues. The CDR3 DNA reads TGTGCCTGGAGAGCCTCGGACAGGGGCTCCCTTGGCACAGATACGCAGTATTTT. Translating gives CAWRASDRGSLGTDTQYF.

The chain recombines TRBV11-3 with TRBJ2-1; the D gene is possibly TRBD2 (5 bases). The V gene lost 4 bases and the J gene lost 8 bases, with 12 bases spanning the gap. This CDR3 region has 13 residues. Germline V gives CDR1 SGHNT, CDR2 YENEEA. CDR3 region: CASSSRLRDEQFF. In nucleotides, the CDR3 is TGTGCCAGCAGCTCGCGACTGCGGGATGAGCAGTTCTTC. Full variable domain (outside the CDR3, taken from reference TRBV11-3 and TRBJ2-1): EAGVVQSPRYKIIEKKQPVAFWCNPISGHNTLYWYLQNLGQGPELLIRYENEEAVDDSQLPKDRFSAERLKGVDSTLKIQPAELGDSAVYLCASSSRLRDEQFFGPGTRLTVL.

This chain uses TRBV28 with TRBJ2-3; TRBD2 might be the D (5 bases). Per the germline V gene, CDR1 is MDHEN and CDR2 is SYDVKM. Trimming shortened V by 8 bases and J by 6 bases, and 12 bases separated the two germline ends. The CDR3 runs 12 residues. CDR3 sequence (DNA): TGTGCCAGCGTTGGGAGTCCCGATACGCAGTATTTT. Its translation is CASVGSPDTQYF.

J is TRBJ1-1 and V is TRBV4-1; no firm D call. V lost 0 bases to trimming and J lost 6 bases, with 17 bases between them. The CDR3 extends over 16 amino acids. From germline, CDR1 is MGHRA and CDR2 YSYEKL. The CDR3 coding sequence is TGCGCCAGCAGCCAAGATCCCACCTCGTCGGTCTCTGAAGCTTTCTTT. Translation: CASSQDPTSSVSEAFF.

This clone was seen only a few times. The chain combines TRBV6-5 with TRBJ1-6; 7 positions match TRBD1. The CDR3 sequence is 15 residues long. Trimming removed 6 bases from V and 10 bases from J; junction bases left unmatched: 12. The germline gives CDR1 MNHEY, CDR2 SVGAGI. The CDR3 here is CASSPLDREGSPLHF. CDR3 coding DNA: TGTGCCAGCAGCCCCCTTGACAGGGAGGGCTCACCCCTCCACTTT.